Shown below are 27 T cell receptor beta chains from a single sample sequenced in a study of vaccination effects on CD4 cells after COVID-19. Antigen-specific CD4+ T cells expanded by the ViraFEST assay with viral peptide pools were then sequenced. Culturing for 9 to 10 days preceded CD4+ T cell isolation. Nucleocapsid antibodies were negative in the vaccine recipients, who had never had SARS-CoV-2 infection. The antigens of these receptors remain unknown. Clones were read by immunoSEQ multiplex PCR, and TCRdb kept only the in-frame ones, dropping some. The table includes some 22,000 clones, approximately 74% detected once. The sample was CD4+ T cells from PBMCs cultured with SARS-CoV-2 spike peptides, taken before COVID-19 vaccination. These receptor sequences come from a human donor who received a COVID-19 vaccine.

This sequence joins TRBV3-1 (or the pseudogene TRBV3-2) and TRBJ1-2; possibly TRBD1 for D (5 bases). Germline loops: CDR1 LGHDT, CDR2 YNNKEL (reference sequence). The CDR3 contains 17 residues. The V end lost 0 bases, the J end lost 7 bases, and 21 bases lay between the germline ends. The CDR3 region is CASSQDTGLSAKGGYTF. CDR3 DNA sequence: TGTGCCAGCAGCCAAGATACGGGGCTCTCAGCTAAAGGTGGCTACACCTTC.

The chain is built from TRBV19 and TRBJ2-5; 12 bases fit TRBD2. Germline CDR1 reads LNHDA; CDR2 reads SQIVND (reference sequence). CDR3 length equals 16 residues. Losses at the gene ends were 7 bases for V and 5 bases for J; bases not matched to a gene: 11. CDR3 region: CASTETSGSVGETQYF. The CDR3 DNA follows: TGTGCCAGTACCGAGACTAGCGGGAGTGTGGGGGAGACCCAGTACTTC.

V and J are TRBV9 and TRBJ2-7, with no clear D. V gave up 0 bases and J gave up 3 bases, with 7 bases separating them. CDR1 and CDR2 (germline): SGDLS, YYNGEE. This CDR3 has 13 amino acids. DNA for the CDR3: TGTGCCAGCAGCGTAGACGCAAACTACGAGCAGTACTTC. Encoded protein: CASSVDANYEQYF.

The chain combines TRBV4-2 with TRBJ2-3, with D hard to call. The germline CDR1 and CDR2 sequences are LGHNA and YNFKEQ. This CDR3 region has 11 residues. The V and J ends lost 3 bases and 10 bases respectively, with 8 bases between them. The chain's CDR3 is CASSQDLAQYF. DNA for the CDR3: TGTGCCAGCAGCCAGGATCTTGCGCAGTATTTT.

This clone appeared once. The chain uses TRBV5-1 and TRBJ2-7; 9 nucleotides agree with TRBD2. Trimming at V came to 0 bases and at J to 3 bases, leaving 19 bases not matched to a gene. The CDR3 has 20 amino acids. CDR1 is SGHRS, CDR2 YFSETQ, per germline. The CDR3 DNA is TGCGCCAGCAGCTTGGCAGTGAGGCTAGCGGGACCCGGGCCGTTCTACGAGCAGTACTTC. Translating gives CASSLAVRLAGPGPFYEQYF.

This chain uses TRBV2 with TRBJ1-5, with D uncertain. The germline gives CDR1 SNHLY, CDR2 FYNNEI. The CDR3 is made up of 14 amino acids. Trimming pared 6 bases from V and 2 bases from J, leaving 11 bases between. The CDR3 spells CASSSSGGNQPQHF. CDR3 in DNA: TGTGCCAGCAGCTCCTCTGGGGGCAATCAGCCCCAGCATTTT.

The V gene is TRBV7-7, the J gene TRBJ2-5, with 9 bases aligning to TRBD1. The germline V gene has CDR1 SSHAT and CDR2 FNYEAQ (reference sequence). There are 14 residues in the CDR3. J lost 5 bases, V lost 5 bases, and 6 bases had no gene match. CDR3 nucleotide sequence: TGTGCCAGCAGCCGAACAGGGGGCCGGGAGACCCAGTACTTC. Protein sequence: CASSRTGGRETQYF.

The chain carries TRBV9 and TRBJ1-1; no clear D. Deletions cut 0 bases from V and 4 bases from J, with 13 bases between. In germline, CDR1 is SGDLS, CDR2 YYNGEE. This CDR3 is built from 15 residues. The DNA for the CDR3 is TGTGCCAGCAGCGTAGTGGACCTTGGAGGCACTGAAGCTTTCTTT. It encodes CASSVVDLGGTEAFF.

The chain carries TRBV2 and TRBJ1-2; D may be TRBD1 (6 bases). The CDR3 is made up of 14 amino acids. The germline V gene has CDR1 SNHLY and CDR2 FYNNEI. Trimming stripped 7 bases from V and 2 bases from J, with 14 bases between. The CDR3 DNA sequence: TGTGCCAGCACCCTACAGGGCAGGAACTATGGCTACACCTTC. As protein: CASTLQGRNYGYTF. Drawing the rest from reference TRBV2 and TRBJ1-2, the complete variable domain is EPEVTQTPSHQVTQMGQEVILRCVPISNHLYFYWYRQILGQKVEFLVSFYNNEISEKSEIFDDQFSVERPDGSNFTLKIRSTKLEDSAMYFCASTLQGRNYGYTFGSGTRLTVV.

The CDR3 reads CASSYHREQFF. The DNA for the CDR3 is TGTGCCAGCAGTTACCATCGGGAGCAGTTCTTC. The chain couples TRBV6-5 to TRBJ2-1; D gene uncertain. CDR3 length: 11 amino acids. Germline V gene lookup returns CDR1 MNHEY and CDR2 SVGAGI. Trimming cost V 2 bases and J 10 bases, with 6 bases left between them.

In DNA, the CDR3 is TGTGCCTCACCTACGCGGCTAGACCAAGGGGATGAGCAGTTCTTC. Translation gives CASPTRLDQGDEQFF. The chain uses TRBV25-1 and TRBJ2-1, with D perhaps TRBD1 (5 bases). Germline values: CDR1 MGHDK, CDR2 SYGVNS. The CDR3 is 15 amino acids. Trimming removed 11 bases from V and 8 bases from J, with 25 bases in between.

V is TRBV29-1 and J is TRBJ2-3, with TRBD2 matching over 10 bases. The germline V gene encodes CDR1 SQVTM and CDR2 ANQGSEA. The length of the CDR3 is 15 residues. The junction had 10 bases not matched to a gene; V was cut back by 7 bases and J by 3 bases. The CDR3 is CSAKPGLAITDTQYF. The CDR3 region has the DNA TGCAGCGCTAAACCGGGACTAGCGATTACAGATACGCAGTATTTT.

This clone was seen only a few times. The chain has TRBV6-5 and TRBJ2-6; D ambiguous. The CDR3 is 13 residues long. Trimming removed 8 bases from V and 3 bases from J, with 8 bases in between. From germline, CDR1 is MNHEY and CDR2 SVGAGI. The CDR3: CASVGSGANVLTF. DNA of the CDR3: TGTGCCAGCGTGGGTAGTGGGGCCAACGTCCTGACTTTC.

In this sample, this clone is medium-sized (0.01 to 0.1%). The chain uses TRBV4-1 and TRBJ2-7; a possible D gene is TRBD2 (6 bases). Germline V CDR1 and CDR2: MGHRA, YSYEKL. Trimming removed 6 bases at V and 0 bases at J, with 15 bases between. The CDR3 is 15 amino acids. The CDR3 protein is CASRRGAGASYEQYF. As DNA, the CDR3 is TGCGCCAGCAGGCGGGGCGCCGGGGCCTCCTACGAGCAGTACTTC.

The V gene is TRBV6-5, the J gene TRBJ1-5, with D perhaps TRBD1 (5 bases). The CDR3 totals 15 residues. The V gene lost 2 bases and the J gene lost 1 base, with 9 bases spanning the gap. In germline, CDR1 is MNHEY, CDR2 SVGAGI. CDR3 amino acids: CASSYRGKSNQPQHF. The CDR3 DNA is TGTGCCAGCAGTTACCGGGGGAAGAGCAATCAGCCCCAGCATTTT.

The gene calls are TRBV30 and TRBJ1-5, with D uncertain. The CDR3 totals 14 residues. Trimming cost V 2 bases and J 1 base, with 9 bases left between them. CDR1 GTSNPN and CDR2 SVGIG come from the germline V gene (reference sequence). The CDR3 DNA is TGTGCCTGGAGTTCGGTTATCAGCAATCAGCCCCAGCATTTT. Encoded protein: CAWSSVISNQPQHF.

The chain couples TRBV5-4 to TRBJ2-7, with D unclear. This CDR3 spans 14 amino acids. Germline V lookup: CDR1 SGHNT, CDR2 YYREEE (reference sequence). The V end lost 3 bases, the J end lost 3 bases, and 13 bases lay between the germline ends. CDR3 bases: TGTGCCAGCAGCTGGCGCCCCCGAAGCTACGAGCAGTACTTC. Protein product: CASSWRPRSYEQYF.

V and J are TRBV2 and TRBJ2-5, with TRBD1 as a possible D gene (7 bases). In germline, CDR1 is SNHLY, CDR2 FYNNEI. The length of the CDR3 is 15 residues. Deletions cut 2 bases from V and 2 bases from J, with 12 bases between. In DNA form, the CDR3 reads TGTGCCAGCAGTGAACCCCCAGGGGGGCAAGAGACCCAGTACTTC. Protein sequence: CASSEPPGGQETQYF. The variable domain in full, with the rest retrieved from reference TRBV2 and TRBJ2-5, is EPEVTQTPSHQVTQMGQEVILRCVPISNHLYFYWYRQILGQKVEFLVSFYNNEISEKSEIFDDQFSVERPDGSNFTLKIRSTKLEDSAMYFCASSEPPGGQETQYFGPGTRLLVL.

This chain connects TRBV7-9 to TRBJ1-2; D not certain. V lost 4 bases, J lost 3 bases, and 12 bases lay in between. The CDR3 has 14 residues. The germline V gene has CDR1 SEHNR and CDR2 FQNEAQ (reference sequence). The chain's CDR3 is CASSSRQADYGYTF. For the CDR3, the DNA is TGTGCCAGCAGCTCTAGGCAGGCCGACTATGGCTACACCTTC.

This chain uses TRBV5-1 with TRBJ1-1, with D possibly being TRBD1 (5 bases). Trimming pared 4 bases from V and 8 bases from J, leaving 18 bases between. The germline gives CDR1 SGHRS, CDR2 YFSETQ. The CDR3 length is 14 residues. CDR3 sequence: CASSPPGGDGEAFF. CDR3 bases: TGCGCCAGCAGCCCACCGGGGGGGGACGGAGAAGCTTTCTTT. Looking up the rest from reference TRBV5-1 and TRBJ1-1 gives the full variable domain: KAGVTQTPRYLIKTRGQQVTLSCSPISGHRSVSWYQQTPGQGLQFLFEYFSETQRNKGNFPGRFSGRQFSNSRSEMNVSTLELGDSALYLCASSPPGGDGEAFFGQGTRLTVV.

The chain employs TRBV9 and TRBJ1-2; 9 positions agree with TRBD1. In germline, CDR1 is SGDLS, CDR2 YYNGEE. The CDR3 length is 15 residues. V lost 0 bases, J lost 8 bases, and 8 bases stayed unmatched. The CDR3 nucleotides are TGTGCCAGCAGCGTAGGGGACAGGGTGGTCCAGGGCTACACCTTC. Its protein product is CASSVGDRVVQGYTF.

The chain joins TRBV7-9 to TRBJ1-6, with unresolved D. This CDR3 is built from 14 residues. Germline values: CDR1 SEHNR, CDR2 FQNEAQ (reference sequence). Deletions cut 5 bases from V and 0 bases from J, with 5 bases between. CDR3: CASSRSSYNSPLHF. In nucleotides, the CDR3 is TGTGCCAGCAGCAGGAGCTCCTATAATTCACCCCTCCACTTT.

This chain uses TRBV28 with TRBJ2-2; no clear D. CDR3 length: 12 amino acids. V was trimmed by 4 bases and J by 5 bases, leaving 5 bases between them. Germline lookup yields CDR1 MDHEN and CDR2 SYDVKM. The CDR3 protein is CASSSSTGELFF. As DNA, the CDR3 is TGTGCCAGCAGTTCCAGTACCGGGGAGCTGTTTTTT.

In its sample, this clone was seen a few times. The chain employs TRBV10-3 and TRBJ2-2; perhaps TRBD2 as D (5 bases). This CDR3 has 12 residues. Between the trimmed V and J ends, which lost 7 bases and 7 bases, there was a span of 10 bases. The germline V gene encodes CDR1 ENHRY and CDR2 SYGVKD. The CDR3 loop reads CAITGVLGELFF. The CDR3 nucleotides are TGTGCCATCACCGGGGTTCTCGGGGAGCTGTTTTTT.

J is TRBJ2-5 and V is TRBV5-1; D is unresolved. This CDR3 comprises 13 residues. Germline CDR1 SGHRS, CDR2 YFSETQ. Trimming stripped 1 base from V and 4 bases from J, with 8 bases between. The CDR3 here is CASSLSPGETQYF. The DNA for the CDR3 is TGCGCCAGCAGCTTGAGTCCAGGAGAGACCCAGTACTTC.

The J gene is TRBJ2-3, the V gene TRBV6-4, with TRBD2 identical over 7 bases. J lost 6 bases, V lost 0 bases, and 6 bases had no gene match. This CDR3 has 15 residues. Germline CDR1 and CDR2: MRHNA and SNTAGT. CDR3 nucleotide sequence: TGTGCCAGCAGTGACTCTAGCGGGCCCTCGGATACGCAGTATTTT. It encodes CASSDSSGPSDTQYF.

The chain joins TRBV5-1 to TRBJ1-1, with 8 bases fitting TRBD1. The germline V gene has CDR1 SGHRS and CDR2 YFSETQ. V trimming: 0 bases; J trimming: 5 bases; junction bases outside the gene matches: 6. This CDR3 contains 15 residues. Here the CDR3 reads CASSLVEQGGTEAFF. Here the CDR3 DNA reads TGCGCCAGCAGCTTGGTCGAACAGGGGGGGACTGAAGCTTTCTTT.